The T cell receptor beta chain under discussion was sequenced for a study of cytomegalovirus exposure and HLA in healthy donors. This PCR relied on a set of 60 Vbeta primers and 13 Jbeta primers. Generated by immunoSEQ multiplex PCR, the TCRdb table keeps only in-frame clones and is missing some. The data hold roughly 98,000 clones, with roughly 74% observed a single time. V gave up 1 base and J gave up 4 bases, with 7 bases separating them. CDR1 and CDR2 from the germline V gene are SGHNT and YENEEA. The CDR3 loop spans 14 amino acids. The sequence was collected from a female donor in good health and CMV-seropositive. The chain joins TRBV11-3 to TRBJ2-2; D perhaps matches TRBD1 (6 bases). Specimen: PBMCs. CDR3 region: CASSLGTATGELFF. In DNA form, the CDR3 reads TGTGCCAGCAGCTTAGGGACAGCCACCGGGGAGCTGTTTTTT.